This TCR beta chain was sequenced during a study of T cells after yellow fever vaccination. The TCR cDNA carried a universal primer site and UMIs from 5'RACE template switching. One entry per CDR3 protein results from TCRdb running MiXCR on the 5' RACE reads. The sample has 550,000 or so distinct CDR3 sequences, roughly 19% seen once; the top ten hold over 11%. The sequenced sample was PBMCs, obtained 15 days after the yellow fever booster vaccination. This clonotype was sampled from a man aged 25 to 40 who received the YFV17D yellow fever vaccine.

CDR3 nucleotides: TGTGCCAGCAATGAGGTTTCCGGGGAGCTGTTTTTT. It yields the protein CASNEVSGELFF. This chain links TRBV12-3 or TRBV12-4 with TRBJ2-2; D is uncertain. Trimming took off 7 bases at V and 6 bases at J, with 9 bases between the two ends. The CDR3 extends over 12 amino acids.